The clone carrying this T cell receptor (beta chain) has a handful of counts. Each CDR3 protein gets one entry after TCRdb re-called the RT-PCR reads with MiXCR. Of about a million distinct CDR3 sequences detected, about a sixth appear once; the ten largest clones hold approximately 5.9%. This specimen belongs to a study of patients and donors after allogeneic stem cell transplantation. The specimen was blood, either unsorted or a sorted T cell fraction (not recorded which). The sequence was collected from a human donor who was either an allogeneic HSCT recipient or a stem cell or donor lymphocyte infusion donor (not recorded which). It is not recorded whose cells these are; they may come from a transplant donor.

The CDR3 is CASSLGHYGYTF. The CDR3 coding sequence is TGTGCCAGCAGTTTAGGACACTATGGCTACACCTTC. The chain employs TRBV12-3 or TRBV12-4 and TRBJ1-2; D is unclear. Trimming took 1 base from V and 3 from J, leaving 3 bases between them. The CDR3 covers 12 residues.